A selection of T cell receptor beta chains follows, all from one sample in a study of cytomegalovirus exposure and HLA in healthy donors. The table came from immunoSEQ multiplex PCR; TCRdb's copy has only in-frame clones and leaves some out. Here the sample table reports approximately 80,000 clones. The source material was PBMCs. Receptors were obtained from a woman aged 25 to 39 in good health and CMV-seronegative. Each CDR3 is given with its conserved first and last residue. Fields, in order: J gene, D gene, V gene, CDR3 DNA, CDR3 protein. The D gene is left open where the match is weak.

TRBJ1-2 TRBD1 TRBV5-1 TGCGCCAGCAGCTACCAGGGGGCTGGTTCGGATGGCTACACCTTC CASSYQGAGSDGYTF
TRBJ2-3 TRBD2 TRBV19 TGTGCCAGTAGTAGGACTAGCGGCACAGATACGCAGTATTTT CASSRTSGTDTQYF
TRBJ2-7 . TRBV6-6 TGTGCCAGCAGTTTCGGACAGATCTCCTACGAGCAGTACTTC CASSFGQISYEQYF
TRBJ1-5 . TRBV2 TGTGCCAGCAGTCCCAGGGAGGGGAATCAGCCCCAGCATTTT CASSPREGNQPQHF
TRBJ1-1 . TRBV9 TGTGCCAGCAGCACGACAGCAGTTATGTCCACTGAAGCTTTCTTT CASSTTAVMSTEAFF
TRBJ2-2 TRBD1 TRBV19 TGTGCCAGTAAAAGGACAGGGTTAACCGGGGAGCTGTTTTTT CASKRTGLTGELFF
TRBJ2-1 TRBD2 TRBV30 TGTGCCTGGAATACCGGGCTCGTGGCGGGAGGGAACAATGAGCAGTTCTTC CAWNTGLVAGGNNEQFF
TRBJ2-1 TRBD2 TRBV4-1 TGCGCCAGCAGCCAAGCTCTAGCGGGAGCTCTCGAGCAGTTCTTC CASSQALAGALEQFF
TRBJ2-1 . TRBV6-6 TGTGCCAGCAGCTCTGGCCTTCAGGTCAATGAGCAGTTCTTC CASSSGLQVNEQFF
TRBJ1-5 . TRBV6-1 TGTGCCAGCAGTGCAGGGTATAGCAATCAGCCCCAGCATTTT CASSAGYSNQPQHF
TRBJ2-6 . TRBV18 TGTGCCAGCTCACCCTCGAAGACAGGACGAAGCTCTGGGGCCAACGTCCTGACTTTC CASSPSKTGRSSGANVLTF
TRBJ1-2 TRBD1 TRBV6-1 TGTGCCAGCAGTGAAGCCTACCGGACAGGTCCCTATGGCTACACCTTC CASSEAYRTGPYGYTF
TRBJ1-1 TRBD1 TRBV18 TGTGCCAGCTCGACAGGGATGAACACTGAAGCTTTCTTT CASSTGMNTEAFF
TRBJ1-2 . TRBV7-9 TGTGCCAGCAGCTTAGCCAATTCCAATGGCTACACCTTC CASSLANSNGYTF
TRBJ2-7 TRBD1 TRBV25-1 TGTGCCAGCAGTGAACAGGACAGGGACGAGCAGTACTTC CASSEQDRDEQYF
TRBJ2-7 TRBD1 TRBV7-2 TGTGCCAGCAGCTCCAACAGGGGCTACGAGCAGTACTTC CASSSNRGYEQYF
TRBJ1-1 . TRBV30 TGTGCCTGGAGCCGACAGATGAACACTGAAGCTTTCTTT CAWSRQMNTEAFF
TRBJ2-5 . TRBV27 TGTGCCAGCAGTACAGGGTGGCGCGAGACCCAGTACTTC CASSTGWRETQYF
TRBJ2-7 TRBD2 TRBV4-2 TGTGCCAGCAGCCAAGATCTCCCGGGGGGTGGGGCCTCCTTCTACGAGCAGTACTTC CASSQDLPGGGASFYEQYF
TRBJ2-2 TRBD1 TRBV23-1 TGCGCCAGCAGTGCCCTACGGGACAGGGCCAAAATATTGCACGGGGAGCTGTTTTTT CASSALRDRAKILHGELFF
TRBJ2-2 . TRBV18 TGTGCCAGCTCACCGAGGACCGGGGAGCTGTTTTTT CASSPRTGELFF
TRBJ2-3 TRBD1 TRBV15 TGTGCCACCAGCATAGGACAGGCGGACACAGATACGCAGTATTTT CATSIGQADTDTQYF
TRBJ2-5 TRBD2 TRBV5-1 TGCGCCAGCAGCTTGACGGGAGGAGTTCGAGAGACCCAGTACTTC CASSLTGGVRETQYF
TRBJ1-2 TRBD1 TRBV30 TGTGCCTGGGGGCCCCGACAGGGGGCCGACTATGGCTACACCTTC CAWGPRQGADYGYTF
TRBJ2-7 TRBD1 TRBV2 TGTGCCAGCAGTCCGGACAGGGACGAGCAGTACTTC CASSPDRDEQYF
TRBJ2-7 . TRBV5-1 TGCGCCAGCAGCTTGGTAGCAGGGGCGTTCTACGAGCAGTACTTC CASSLVAGAFYEQYF
TRBJ2-5 TRBD1 TRBV13 TGTGCCAGCAGCTTAACAGGGGTTCGGGAGACCCAGTACTTC CASSLTGVRETQYF
TRBJ2-5 . TRBV5-6 TGTGCCAGCAGCTTGGTGAGGCGGCCCCAAGAGACCCAGTACTTC CASSLVRRPQETQYF
TRBJ2-7 . TRBV19 TGTGCCAGTAGCAAGGGGCAGGCTAGCTCCTACGAGCAGTACTTC CASSKGQASSYEQYF
TRBJ1-2 . TRBV6-1 TGTGCCAGCAGTGAACGAGGGGGCTATGGCTACACCTTC CASSERGGYGYTF
TRBJ2-3 . TRBV6-6 TGTGCCAGCAGTAAAGGAGGGACCACAGATACGCAGTATTTT CASSKGGTTDTQYF
TRBJ1-1 . TRBV2 TGTGCCAGCAGTGAAGCGAACCAGCGGAACACTGAAGCTTTCTTT CASSEANQRNTEAFF
TRBJ2-2 . TRBV30 TGTGCCGGGAGCCCTGACTATACGAACACCGGGGAGCTGTTTTTT CAGSPDYTNTGELFF
TRBJ1-6 . TRBV28 TGTGCCAGCAGTTTTCGACATAAAAATTCACCCCTCCACTTT CASSFRHKNSPLHF
TRBJ2-7 . TRBV6-1 TGTGCCAGCAGTGATATAGGGGACGAGCAGTACTTC CASSDIGDEQYF
TRBJ1-5 . TRBV6-1 TGTGCCAGCGATCGATTCGTAGTATTCAACTGGCCCCAGCATTTT CASDRFVVFNWPQHF
TRBJ2-6 . TRBV2 TGTGCCAGCAGCCACGAAGGAGTCTCTGGGGCCAACGTCCTGACTTTC CASSHEGVSGANVLTF
TRBJ2-5 TRBD2 TRBV30 TGTGCCTGGGGGTGGCCGACTAGCGGCACAAAAGAGACCCAGTACTTC CAWGWPTSGTKETQYF
TRBJ2-1 TRBD2 TRBV30 TGTGCTTTCGAAGCCGGGACTAGCGGGAGTAATGAGCAGTTCTTC CAFEAGTSGSNEQFF
TRBJ1-1 . TRBV27 TGTGCCAGCAGTTTAAGGGGATGGGACATGAACACTGAAGCTTTCTTT CASSLRGWDMNTEAFF
TRBJ1-2 . TRBV19 TGTGCCAGTAGTACTCTAGGAGACAGGATAATCTATGGCTACACCTTC CASSTLGDRIIYGYTF
TRBJ1-5 TRBD1 TRBV30 TGTGCCTGGAGTGGAGGGGGACAGGGCAATCAGCCCCAGCATTTT CAWSGGGQGNQPQHF
TRBJ2-3 TRBD2 TRBV30 TGTGCCTGGAGTAGCGGGGGGGCAGATACGCAGTATTTT CAWSSGGADTQYF
TRBJ2-1 TRBD2 TRBV7-2 TGTGCCAGCAGCATACTTGGGGGGGTCTCCTACAATGAGCAGTTCTTC CASSILGGVSYNEQFF
TRBJ1-5 . TRBV19 TGTGCCAGTAGTGCCTTCACAGGGACTATGCAGCCCCAGCATTTT CASSAFTGTMQPQHF
TRBJ2-1 . TRBV4-2 TGTGCCAGCAGCCAAGATCAAACTAGCCGGCGGGACTACAATGAGCAGTTCTTC CASSQDQTSRRDYNEQFF
TRBJ1-2 . TRBV30 TGTGCCTGGAGTGTACAATTGGGAGGGAACTATGGCTACACCTTC CAWSVQLGGNYGYTF
TRBJ2-3 . TRBV11-2 TGTGCCAGCAGCTTAGTAGGATTCGGGAGCACAGATACGCAGTATTTT CASSLVGFGSTDTQYF
TRBJ2-3 . TRBV19 TGTGCCAGTAGTATAGAGGGCAGGAATAGCACAGATACGCAGTATTTT CASSIEGRNSTDTQYF